The present T cell receptor (beta chain) was sequenced within a study of shared clonotypes between healthy human individuals. For the study at large: The cohort comprised a couple of women and a few men. Their ages spanned 18 to 49 years. Broader study findings: Shared across a few donors were around 5% of the naive CD4 clonotypes.

Donors were Caucasian adults residing in Nashville, Tennessee, USA. It was into CD45RA+ naive and CD45RA-negative memory subsets that the CD4+ cells were split. Here immunoSEQ multiplex PCR was the method, and the copy in TCRdb shows in-frame clones only, minus some. The data show millions of clones, 95% seen once. V lost 3 bases, J lost 1 base, and 13 bases lay in between. The germline V gene has CDR1 MGHDK and CDR2 SYGVNS. This CDR3 contains 15 residues. In regard to this clone: Its antigen is not known.

The chain has TRBV25-1 and TRBJ2-7; maybe TRBD1 (5 bases). The TCR comes from a man in his late teens or twenties in good health. The sequencing sample was made of naive CD4+ T cells sorted from blood. Documented subset: CD45RA+ positively selected. CDR3 DNA sequence: TGTGCCAGCAGTGAGGGTCAGGGTGGGTCCTACGAGCAGTACTTC. This gives the protein CASSEGQGGSYEQYF.